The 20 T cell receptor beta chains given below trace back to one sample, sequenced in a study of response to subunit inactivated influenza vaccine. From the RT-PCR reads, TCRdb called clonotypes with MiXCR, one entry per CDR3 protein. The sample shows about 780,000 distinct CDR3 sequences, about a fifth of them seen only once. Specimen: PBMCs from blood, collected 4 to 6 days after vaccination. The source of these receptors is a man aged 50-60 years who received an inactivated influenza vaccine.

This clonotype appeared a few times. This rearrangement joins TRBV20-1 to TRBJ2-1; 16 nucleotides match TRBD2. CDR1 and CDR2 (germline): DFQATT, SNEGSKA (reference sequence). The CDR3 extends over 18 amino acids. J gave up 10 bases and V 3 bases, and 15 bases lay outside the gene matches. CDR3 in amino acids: CSASEPGLAGGRKEEQFF. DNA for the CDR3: TGCAGTGCTAGTGAGCCGGGACTAGCGGGAGGGCGGAAGGAGGAGCAGTTCTTC.

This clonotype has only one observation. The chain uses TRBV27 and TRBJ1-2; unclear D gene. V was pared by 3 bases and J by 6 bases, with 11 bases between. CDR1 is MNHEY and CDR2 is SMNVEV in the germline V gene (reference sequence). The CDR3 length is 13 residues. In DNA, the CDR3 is TGTGCCAGCAGTTTTTCCAACCTCAATGGCTACACCTTC. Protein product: CASSFSNLNGYTF.

This chain's CDR3 is CAISELAGDTGELFF. The CDR3 DNA sequence: TGTGCCATCAGTGAGTTAGCGGGAGACACCGGGGAGCTGTTTTTT. The chain couples TRBV10-3 to TRBJ2-2, with TRBD2 matching over 9 bases. The V and J ends lost 1 base and 3 bases, in that order; junction bases with no gene match: 0. CDR1 ENHRY and CDR2 SYGVKD come from the germline V gene. The CDR3 has 15 amino acids.

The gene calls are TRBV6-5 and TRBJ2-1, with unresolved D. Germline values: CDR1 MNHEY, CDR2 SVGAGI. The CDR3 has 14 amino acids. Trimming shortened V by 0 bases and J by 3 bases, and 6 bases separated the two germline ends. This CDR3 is CASSYSPLYNEQFF. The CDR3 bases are TGTGCCAGCAGTTACTCGCCACTCTACAATGAGCAGTTCTTC.

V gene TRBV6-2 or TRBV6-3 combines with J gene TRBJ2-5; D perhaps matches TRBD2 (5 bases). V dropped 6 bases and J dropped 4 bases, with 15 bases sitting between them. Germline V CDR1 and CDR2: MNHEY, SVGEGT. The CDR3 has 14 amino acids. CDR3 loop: CASSGTSFRETQYF. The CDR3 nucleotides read TGTGCCAGCAGCGGAACTAGTTTTCGAGAGACCCAGTACTTC.

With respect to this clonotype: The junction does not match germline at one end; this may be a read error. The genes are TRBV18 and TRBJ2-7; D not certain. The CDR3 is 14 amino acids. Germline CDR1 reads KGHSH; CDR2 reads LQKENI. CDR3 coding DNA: TGTGCCAGCTCACCATCTCACAGCTCCTGCGAGCAGTACTTC. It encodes CASSPSHSSCEQYF. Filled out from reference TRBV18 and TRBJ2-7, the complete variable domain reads NAGVMQNPRHLVRRRGQEARLRCSPMKGHSHVYWYRQLPEEGLKFMVYLQKENIIDESGMPKERFSAEFPKEGPSILRIQQVVRGDSAAYFCASSPSHSSCEQYFGPGTRLTVT.

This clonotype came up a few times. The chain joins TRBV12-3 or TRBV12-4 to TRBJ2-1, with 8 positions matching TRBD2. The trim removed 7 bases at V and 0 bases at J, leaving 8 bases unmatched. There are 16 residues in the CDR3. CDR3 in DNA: TGTGCCAGCACCCACCGGGGGGGTCACTCCTACAATGAGCAGTTCTTC. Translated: CASTHRGGHSYNEQFF.

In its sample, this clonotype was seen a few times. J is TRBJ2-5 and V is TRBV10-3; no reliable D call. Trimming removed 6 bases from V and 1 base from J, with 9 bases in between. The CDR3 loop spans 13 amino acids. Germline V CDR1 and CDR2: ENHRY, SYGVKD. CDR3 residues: CAIRGPAQETQYF. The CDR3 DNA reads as TGTGCCATCAGAGGCCCAGCCCAAGAGACCCAGTACTTC.

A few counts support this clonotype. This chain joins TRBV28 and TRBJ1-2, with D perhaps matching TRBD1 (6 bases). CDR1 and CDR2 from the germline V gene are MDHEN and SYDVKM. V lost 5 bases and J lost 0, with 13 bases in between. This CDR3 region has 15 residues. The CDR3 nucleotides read TGTGCCAGCAGTCCCTCAGGGGTAACTAACTATGGCTACACCTTC. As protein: CASSPSGVTNYGYTF.

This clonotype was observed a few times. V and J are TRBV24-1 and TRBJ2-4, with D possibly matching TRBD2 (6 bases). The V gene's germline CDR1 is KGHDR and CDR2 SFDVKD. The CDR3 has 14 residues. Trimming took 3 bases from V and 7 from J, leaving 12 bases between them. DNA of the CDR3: TGTGCCACCAGTGATATGCGGGACCAGAACATTCAGTACTTC. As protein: CATSDMRDQNIQYF.

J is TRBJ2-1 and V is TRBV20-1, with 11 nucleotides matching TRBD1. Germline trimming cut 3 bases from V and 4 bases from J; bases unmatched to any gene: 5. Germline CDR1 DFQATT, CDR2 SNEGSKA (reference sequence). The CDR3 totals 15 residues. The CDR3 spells CSARIGTGGYNEQFF. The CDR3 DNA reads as TGCAGTGCTAGGATCGGGACAGGGGGTTACAATGAGCAGTTCTTC.

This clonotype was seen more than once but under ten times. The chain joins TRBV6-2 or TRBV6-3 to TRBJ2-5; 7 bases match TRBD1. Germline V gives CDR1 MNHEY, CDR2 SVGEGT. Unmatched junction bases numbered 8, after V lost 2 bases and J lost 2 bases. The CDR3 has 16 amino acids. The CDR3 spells CASSYPAGTVQETQYF. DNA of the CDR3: TGTGCCAGCAGTTACCCTGCCGGGACAGTACAAGAGACCCAGTACTTC.

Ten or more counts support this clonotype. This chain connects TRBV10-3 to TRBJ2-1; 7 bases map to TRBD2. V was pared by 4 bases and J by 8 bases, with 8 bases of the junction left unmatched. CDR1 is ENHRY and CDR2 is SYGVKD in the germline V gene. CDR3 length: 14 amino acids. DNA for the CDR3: TGTGCCATCAGTGTAAGGCGGGAGATGGATGAGCAGTTCTTC. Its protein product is CAISVRREMDEQFF.

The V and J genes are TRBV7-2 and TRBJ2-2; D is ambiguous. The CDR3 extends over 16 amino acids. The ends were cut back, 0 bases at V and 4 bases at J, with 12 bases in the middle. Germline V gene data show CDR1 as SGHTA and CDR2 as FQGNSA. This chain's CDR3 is CASSLAGTMSTGELFF. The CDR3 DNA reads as TGTGCCAGCAGCTTAGCGGGCACTATGAGCACCGGGGAGCTGTTTTTT.

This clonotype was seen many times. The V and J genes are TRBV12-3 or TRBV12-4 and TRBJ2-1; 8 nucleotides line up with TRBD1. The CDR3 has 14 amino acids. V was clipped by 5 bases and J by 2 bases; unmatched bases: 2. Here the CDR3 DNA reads TGTGCCAGCAGTCGGACAGGGCCCTACAATGAGCAGTTCTTC. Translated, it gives CASSRTGPYNEQFF.

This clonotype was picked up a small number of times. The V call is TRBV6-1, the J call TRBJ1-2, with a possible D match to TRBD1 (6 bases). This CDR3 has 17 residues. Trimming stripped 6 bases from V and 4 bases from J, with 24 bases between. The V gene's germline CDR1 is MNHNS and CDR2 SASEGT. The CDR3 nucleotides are TGTGCCAGCAGCCCAAATTACGGGACACTGGAGGTCTATGGCTACACCTTC. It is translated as CASSPNYGTLEVYGYTF.

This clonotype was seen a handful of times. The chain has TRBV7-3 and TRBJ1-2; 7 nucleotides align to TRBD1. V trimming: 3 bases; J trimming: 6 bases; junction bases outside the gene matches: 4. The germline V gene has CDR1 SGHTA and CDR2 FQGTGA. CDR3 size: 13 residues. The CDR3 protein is CASSFDRADGYTF. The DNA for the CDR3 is TGTGCCAGCAGCTTCGACAGGGCGGATGGCTACACCTTC.

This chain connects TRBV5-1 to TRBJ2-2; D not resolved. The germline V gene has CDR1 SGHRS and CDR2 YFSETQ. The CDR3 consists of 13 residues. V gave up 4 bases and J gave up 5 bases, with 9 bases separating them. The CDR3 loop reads CASSVSETGELFF. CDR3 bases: TGCGCCAGCAGCGTTTCGGAGACCGGGGAGCTGTTTTTT.

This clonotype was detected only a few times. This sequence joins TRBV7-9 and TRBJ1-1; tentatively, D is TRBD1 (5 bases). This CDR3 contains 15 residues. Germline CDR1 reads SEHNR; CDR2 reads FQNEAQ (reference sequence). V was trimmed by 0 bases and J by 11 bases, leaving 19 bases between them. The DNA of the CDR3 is TGTGCCAGCAGCTTAGCGCATCGTGGGGCCGGTTACGCTTTCTTT. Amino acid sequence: CASSLAHRGAGYAFF.

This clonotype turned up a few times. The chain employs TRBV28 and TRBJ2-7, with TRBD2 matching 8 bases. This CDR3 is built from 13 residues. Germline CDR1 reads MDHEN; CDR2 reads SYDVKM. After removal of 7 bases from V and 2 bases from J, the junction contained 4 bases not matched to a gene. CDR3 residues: CASTPSGPYEQYF. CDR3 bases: TGTGCCAGCACCCCTAGCGGGCCCTACGAGCAGTACTTC.